The clone carrying this TCR beta chain was counted a single time. The antigen is undetermined. The V gene's germline CDR1 is SGHTA and CDR2 FQGNSA. CDR3 length: 13 amino acids. Trimming removed 1 base from V and 7 bases from J, with 5 bases in between. The sample is drawn from a study of T cell responses to AZD1222 COVID-19 vaccine. Study results and caveats: Donors in the cohort were predominantly white British and more often female, and clonal diversity was possibly underestimated.

The repertoire was sequenced with immunoSEQ multiplex PCR; TCRdb's copy has only in-frame clones and lacks some. The table includes around 140,000 clones, over 80% detected once. This sequence joins TRBV7-2 and TRBJ1-6, with a weak D call TRBD1 (5 bases). The sequencing used peripheral blood, collected 28 days after the second AZD1222 dose. The clonotype comes from an adult who received the AZD1222 COVID-19 vaccine. CDR3 residues: CASSLGQNSPLHF. CDR3 nucleotides: TGTGCCAGCAGCTTAGGACAGAATTCACCCCTCCACTTT.